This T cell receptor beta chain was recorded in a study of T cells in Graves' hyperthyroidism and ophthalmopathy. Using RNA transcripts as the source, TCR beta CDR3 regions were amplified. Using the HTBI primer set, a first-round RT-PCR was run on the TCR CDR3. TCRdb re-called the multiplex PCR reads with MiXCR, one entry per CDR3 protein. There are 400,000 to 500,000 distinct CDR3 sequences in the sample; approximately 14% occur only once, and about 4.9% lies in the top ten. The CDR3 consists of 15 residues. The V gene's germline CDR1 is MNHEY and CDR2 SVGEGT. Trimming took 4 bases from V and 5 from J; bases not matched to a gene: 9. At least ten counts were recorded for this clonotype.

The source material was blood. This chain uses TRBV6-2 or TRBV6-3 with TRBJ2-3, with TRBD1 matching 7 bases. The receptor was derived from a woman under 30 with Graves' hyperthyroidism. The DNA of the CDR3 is TGTGCCAGCAGTTCCTCTGGGACAGCAGGAGATACGCAGTATTTT. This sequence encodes CASSSSGTAGDTQYF.